This T cell receptor (beta chain) was recovered during a study of cytomegalovirus exposure and HLA in healthy donors. The PCR employed 60 Vbeta primers together with 13 Jbeta primers. Libraries were prepared by immunoSEQ multiplex PCR; TCRdb keeps only in-frame clonotypes and omits some of them. Of some 150,000 clones in the sample, approximately 10% were seen once. This clone was seen only a few times. The antigen is not known. Study conclusions and caveats: Among CMV-associated TCR beta chains, most appeared HLA-restricted in a later analysis. Later analysis demonstrated an association between a missense DCLRE1C variant and TCR beta V- and J-gene trimming.

CDR3 length: 16 residues. Trimming took 3 bases from V and 3 from J; bases not matched to a gene: 9. Germline loops: CDR1 MGHRA, CDR2 YSYEKL. The chain uses TRBV4-1 and TRBJ2-7, with 9 nucleotides matching TRBD2. Source material: PBMCs. The origin of this receptor is a woman in her thirties or forties in good health and CMV-seropositive. In DNA form, the CDR3 reads TGCGCCAGCAGCCAGAATAGCGGGGGCGACCTCTACGAGCAGTACTTC. This gives the protein CASSQNSGGDLYEQYF.